Below are 2 T cell receptor beta chains sequenced from a single sample in a study of T cells in Graves' hyperthyroidism and ophthalmopathy. RNA transcripts provided the source from which TCR beta CDR3 regions were amplified. Carried out on the TCR CDR3, a first-round RT-PCR used the HTBI primer set. Via MiXCR, TCRdb re-called the multiplex PCR reads, giving one row per CDR3 protein. The table records fewer than 900,000 distinct CDR3 sequences, around 15% of them present only once. Sequenced material: blood. The receptors derive from a man between 18 and 29 years old with Graves' hyperthyroidism.

This clonotype occurred many times. V usage is TRBV11-1 and J usage is TRBJ2-1; D is undetermined. Trimming removed 6 bases at V and 4 bases at J, with 10 bases between. Looked up from germline, CDR1 is SGHAT and CDR2 is FQDESV (reference sequence). This CDR3 is built from 13 residues. DNA of the CDR3: TGTGCCAGCAGTCCACGTCGATACAATGAGCAGTTCTTC. Encoded protein: CASSPRRYNEQFF.

Many counts were recorded for this clonotype. This chain uses TRBV28 with TRBJ2-2, with TRBD2 matching over 10 bases. CDR3 length: 16 residues. Germline V gene data show CDR1 as MDHEN and CDR2 as SYDVKM. J gave up 1 base and V 5 bases, and 4 bases lay outside the gene matches. The CDR3 sequence is CASSPRTSGNTGELFF. CDR3 DNA: TGTGCCAGCAGTCCTAGGACTAGCGGGAACACCGGGGAGCTGTTTTTT.